The source of this T cell receptor beta chain is a study of blood T cell repertoires in COVID-19. Study-wide context: Sites in the United States, Italy and Spain provided acute and convalescent COVID-19 samples.

Libraries were prepared by immunoSEQ multiplex PCR; TCRdb keeps only in-frame clonotypes and omits some of them. There are some 59,000 clones in the sample; about 89% occur only once, and around 1.6% lies in the top ten. Germline loops: CDR1 SGHTS, CDR2 YDEGEE. There are 14 residues in the CDR3. V was pared by 1 base and J by 3 bases, with 8 bases between. This chain links TRBV5-8 with TRBJ1-3; D is unresolved. This clonotype was sampled from a man aged 60 to 69 with acute or convalescent COVID-19. Sequencing input: peripheral blood. The CDR3 here is CASSLNSDGNTIYF. The CDR3 region has the DNA TGTGCCAGCAGCTTGAACTCTGATGGAAACACCATATATTTT.